These 4 T cell receptor beta chains came from one sample sequenced in a study of T cell repertoires in cytomegalovirus infection. In TCRdb, the reads were re-called with MiXCR into one record per CDR3 protein. The data hold 170,000 or so distinct CDR3 sequences, with around 14% observed a single time. The sample taken for sequencing was PBMCs. Receptor source: a human donor in good health (CMV status not recorded). Some clones in this sample may be carry-over from other donors' samples.

This clonotype was detected many times. The chain couples TRBV18 to TRBJ1-6; 7 bases align to TRBD1. The V and J ends lost 3 bases and 7 bases, in that order; junction bases with no gene match: 3. The CDR3 covers 14 residues. Looked up from germline, CDR1 is KGHSH and CDR2 is LQKENI. This CDR3 is CASSPTGINSPLHF. CDR3 bases: TGTGCCAGCTCACCGACAGGGATAAATTCACCCCTCCACTTT. Full variable domain (outside the CDR3, taken from reference TRBV18 and TRBJ1-6): NAGVMQNPRHLVRRRGQEARLRCSPMKGHSHVYWYRQLPEEGLKFMVYLQKENIIDESGMPKERFSAEFPKEGPSILRIQQVVRGDSAAYFCASSPTGINSPLHFGNGTRLTVT.

This clonotype occurred many times. V usage is TRBV10-3 and J usage is TRBJ2-2; possibly TRBD2 for D (6 bases). The CDR3 has 16 amino acids. The germline V gene has CDR1 ENHRY and CDR2 SYGVKD. Trimming cost V 0 bases and J 1 base, with 9 bases left between them. CDR3: CAISESLGGNTGELFF. Here the CDR3 DNA reads TGTGCCATCAGTGAGTCGTTGGGGGGGAACACCGGGGAGCTGTTTTTT.

The V gene is TRBV7-9, the J gene TRBJ1-1; 12 nucleotides agree with TRBD1. The germline V gene encodes CDR1 SEHNR and CDR2 FQNEAQ (reference sequence). With V trimmed by 4 bases and J by 7 bases, 7 bases remained unmatched. There are 15 residues in the CDR3. CDR3 amino acids: CASSYRDRGQDEAFF. The CDR3 DNA follows: TGTGCCAGCAGCTACCGGGACAGGGGGCAGGATGAAGCTTTCTTT.

The chain employs TRBV28 and TRBJ2-7; 7 positions agree with TRBD1. Trimming cost V 4 bases and J 1 base; bases outside gene matches: 7. This CDR3 is 15 amino acids long. Germline assignment: CDR1 MDHEN and CDR2 SYDVKM. The CDR3, as DNA: TGTGCCAGCAGTTCGACAGGGAAGGTATCCTACGAGCAGTACTTC. Translation gives CASSSTGKVSYEQYF.